The following is a T cell receptor (beta chain) sequence with its context. The CDR3 covers 12 residues. Germline V gene lookup returns CDR1 SGHRS and CDR2 YFSETQ. Trimming cost V 4 bases and J 3 bases, with 8 bases left between them. These data are taken from a study of blood T cell repertoires in COVID-19. Sequenced by immunoSEQ multiplex PCR; TCRdb stores in-frame clones only, minus some. The sample yields about 370,000 clones, around 87% seen once. This TCR was recovered from a man aged 18 to 29 who had recovered from COVID-19. Sequenced material: PBMCs or T cells enriched from blood (not recorded which). The chain combines TRBV5-1 with TRBJ2-7, with D unclear. CDR3 in amino acids: CASSTDNYEQYF. For the CDR3, the DNA is TGCGCCAGCAGCACTGACAACTACGAGCAGTACTTC.